Shown below are 32 T cell receptor beta chains from a single sample sequenced in a study of spatial heterogeneity in lung cancer. MiXCR was run by TCRdb on the 5' RACE reads, yielding one entry per CDR3 protein. The sample yields about 940 distinct CDR3 sequences, 10% to 15% seen once. Time point described: sample taken at primary tumor resection. Sequenced material: PBMCs, taken at surgery. The receptors derive from a male donor with early-stage non-small cell lung cancer.

This clonotype is judged medium-sized. V and J are TRBV6-2 or TRBV6-3 and TRBJ1-1, with 9 bases lining up with TRBD1. V shed 5 bases and J 4 bases; nucleotides not matched to a gene: 5. Germline loops: CDR1 MNHEY, CDR2 SVGEGT. CDR3 size: 14 residues. The chain's CDR3 is CASSPRDRATEAFF. The CDR3, as DNA: TGTGCCAGCAGTCCCCGGGACAGGGCCACTGAAGCTTTCTTT.

By sample share, this clonotype is large. The chain combines TRBV6-6 with TRBJ2-6, with D perhaps matching TRBD1 (6 bases). This CDR3 is 16 amino acids long. V was shortened by 6 bases and J by 2 bases, with 14 bases between the two germline ends. Germline CDR1 is MNHNY and CDR2 is SVGAGI (reference sequence). The CDR3 sequence is CASRPPQGAGANVLTF. As DNA, the CDR3 is TGTGCCAGCAGACCCCCACAGGGAGCTGGGGCCAACGTCCTGACTTTC.

This clonotype was recorded many times. The chain has TRBV18 and TRBJ1-1, with 12 bases identical to TRBD1. V lost 3 bases and J lost 6; bases outside the gene matches: 5. CDR1 is KGHSH and CDR2 is LQKENI in the germline V gene. This CDR3 contains 15 residues. CDR3 sequence (DNA): TGTGCCAGCTCACCCGGGACAGGGGGCTTGGCTGAAGCTTTCTTT. This translates into CASSPGTGGLAEAFF.

This clonotype was seen many times. The gene calls are TRBV20-1 and TRBJ2-3; the match to TRBD1 covers 11 bases. This CDR3 spans 16 amino acids. Trimming at V came to 0 bases and at J to 4 bases, leaving 6 bases not matched to a gene. The germline gives CDR1 DFQATT, CDR2 SNEGSKA (reference sequence). In DNA, the CDR3 is TGCAGTGCTAGAGATCGGGGACAGGGGGTTCCAGATACGCAGTATTTT. Residues: CSARDRGQGVPDTQYF.

This clonotype is large (0.1 to 1%) in the sample. The chain recombines TRBV29-1 with TRBJ1-1; no clear D gene. The CDR3 consists of 15 residues. The V and J ends lost 0 bases and 2 bases respectively, with 13 bases between them. Per the germline V gene, CDR1 is SQVTM and CDR2 is ANQGSEA. The CDR3: CSVEDLRGTNTEAFF. CDR3 nucleotides: TGCAGCGTTGAAGATCTGCGGGGAACTAACACTGAAGCTTTCTTT.

This clonotype was found many times. The chain has TRBV27 and TRBJ1-4; D uncertain. The CDR3 length is 14 residues. Germline V gives CDR1 MNHEY, CDR2 SMNVEV (reference sequence). The V end was cut by 8 bases, the J end by 5 bases, with 15 bases between. The CDR3 sequence: CASGYRTGNEKLFF. The CDR3 DNA reads as TGTGCCAGCGGCTATCGGACGGGGAATGAAAAACTGTTTTTT. The full variable domain, in which reference TRBV27 and TRBJ1-4 provide the parts outside the CDR3, is EAQVTQNPRYLITVTGKKLTVTCSQNMNHEYMSWYRQDPGLGLRQIYYSMNVEVTDKGDVPEGYKVSRKEKRNFPLILESPSPNQTSLYFCASGYRTGNEKLFFGSGTQLSVL.

The table lists this clonotype with many counts. The chain carries TRBV20-1 and TRBJ2-5; TRBD2 aligns across 9 bases. Germline V CDR1 and CDR2: DFQATT, SNEGSKA (reference sequence). Germline trimming cut 3 bases from V and 2 bases from J; bases unmatched to any gene: 7. The CDR3 loop spans 15 amino acids. This chain's CDR3 is CSARSLAGEQETQYF. The CDR3 DNA follows: TGCAGTGCTAGGTCCTTAGCGGGGGAGCAAGAGACCCAGTACTTC.

As for this clonotype: This may be a read error: a much more frequent sequence differs by one nucleotide. The chain employs TRBV6-7 and TRBJ2-2; TRBD1 matches at 10 bases. TRBV6-7 is assigned to the ORF class and has an uncertain function. The CDR3 covers 16 residues. Here the CDR3 DNA reads TGTGTCAGCAGTACGCGGACAGGGGGTAACACCGGGGAGCTGTTTTTT. Protein sequence: CVSSTRTGGNTGELFF.

This clonotype ranks as medium-sized. The V gene is TRBV3-1, the J gene TRBJ1-4; TRBD1 might be the D (5 bases). CDR3 length equals 15 residues. Trimming took 4 bases from V and 4 from J, leaving 13 bases between them. CDR1 and CDR2 from the germline V gene are LGHDT and YNNKEL (reference sequence). The CDR3 DNA follows: TGTGCCAGCAGCCTCCGGGACGCAAGTAATGAAAAACTGTTTTTT. Protein product: CASSLRDASNEKLFF.

This clonotype was counted between two and nine times. V usage is TRBV30 and J usage is TRBJ2-2; the D gene is possibly TRBD1 (5 bases). V was trimmed by 1 base and J by 6 bases, leaving 12 bases between them. CDR3 length: 14 residues. The germline gives CDR1 GTSNPN, CDR2 SVGIG (reference sequence). The CDR3 loop is CAWSEGRVPGELFF. The CDR3 nucleotides are TGTGCCTGGAGTGAGGGCAGGGTCCCCGGGGAGCTGTTTTTT.

By share of the sample, this clonotype is large. This chain uses TRBV4-2 with TRBJ2-7; D remains ambiguous. The CDR3 length is 13 residues. V lost 0 bases, J lost 4 bases, and 7 bases lay in between. Germline V CDR1 and CDR2: LGHNA, YNFKEQ. The CDR3 coding sequence is TGTGCCAGCAGCCAAGACATGGGTTACGAGCAGTACTTC. Amino acid sequence: CASSQDMGYEQYF.

By frequency in the sample, this clonotype is large. The genes are TRBV4-3 and TRBJ1-1; unclear D gene. CDR1 LGHNA and CDR2 YSLEER come from the germline V gene. The CDR3 spans 14 residues. Trimming cost V 0 bases and J 8 bases, with 13 bases left between them. The CDR3 DNA follows: TGCGCCAGCAGCCAAGATAGGGCAGGTGAAGAAGCTTTCTTT. Translation gives CASSQDRAGEEAFF.

This clonotype was recorded at least ten times. The rearrangement links TRBV11-1 to TRBJ2-6; D not resolved. Germline V gene lookup returns CDR1 SGHAT and CDR2 FQDESV (reference sequence). This CDR3 is 15 amino acids long. The germline V and J ends were trimmed by 1 base and 1 base, with 5 bases remaining between them. The CDR3 is CASSLGLSGANVLTF. CDR3 coding DNA: TGTGCCAGCAGCTTAGGGCTGTCTGGGGCCAACGTCCTGACTTTC.

Within the sample, this clonotype is medium-sized. The rearrangement joins TRBV7-8 to TRBJ2-4; D is undetermined. V was trimmed by 1 base and J by 8 bases, leaving 6 bases between them. CDR3 length: 12 amino acids. Germline V gene sequence: CDR1 SGHVS, CDR2 FQNEAQ. In DNA, the CDR3 is TGTGCCAGCAGCTTAGGGTCGGACATTCAGTACTTC. This codes for CASSLGSDIQYF.

This clonotype has only a few counts. A much larger clone is a single base away; this may be a read error. The chain recombines TRBV4-2 with TRBJ2-1; 7 bases agree with TRBD2. This CDR3 is 15 amino acids long. Germline V gene sequence: CDR1 LGHNA, CDR2 YNFKEQ. CDR3 coding DNA: TGTGCCAGCAGCCAAGGGGGGAGGGACTACAATGCGCAGTTCTTC. Translating it yields CASSQGGRDYNAQFF.

This clonotype was counted many times. V and J are TRBV30 and TRBJ1-5; D might be TRBD1 (5 bases). Germline lookup yields CDR1 GTSNPN and CDR2 SVGIG (reference sequence). The CDR3 is 13 residues long. The V gene lost 3 bases and the J gene lost 4 bases, with 10 bases spanning the gap. The CDR3 DNA sequence: TGTGCCTGGAGCATAAGGGGAAATCAGCCCCAGCATTTT. Its translation is CAWSIRGNQPQHF.

The chain uses TRBV28 and TRBJ2-4; D possibly matches TRBD1 or TRBD2 (6 bases each). V lost 7 bases and J 8 bases, leaving 18 bases between the germline ends. CDR3 size: 14 residues. The germline V gene has CDR1 MDHEN and CDR2 SYDVKM. The CDR3 loop is CASTLGGLGDIQYF. In DNA form, the CDR3 reads TGTGCCAGCACCCTAGGGGGGTTAGGAGACATTCAGTACTTC.

This clonotype is labeled large. An end of the junction differs from the germline gene, which may be a read error. The chain joins TRBV2 to TRBJ2-5; D not resolved. Germline CDR1 and CDR2: SNHLY and FYNNEI. The CDR3 loop spans 12 amino acids. The CDR3 here is CASSVIEEAQYF. As DNA, the CDR3 is TGTGCCAGCAGTGTGATCGAAGAGGCCCAGTACTTC.

Relative to its sample, this clonotype is medium-sized (0.01 to 0.1%). The rearrangement links TRBV9 to TRBJ2-1; the match to TRBD1 covers 8 bases. The CDR3 runs 15 residues. Germline V gene sequence: CDR1 SGDLS, CDR2 YYNGEE. V trimming: 0 bases; J trimming: 9 bases; junction bases outside the gene matches: 8. The CDR3 protein is CASSVAELQGGEQFF. The DNA of the CDR3 is TGTGCCAGCAGCGTAGCTGAGTTACAGGGGGGTGAGCAGTTCTTC.

By proportion, this clonotype is large. The rearrangement joins TRBV20-1 to TRBJ1-3, with 8 nucleotides matching TRBD1. Per germline, CDR1 DFQATT and CDR2 SNEGSKA (reference sequence). The CDR3 has 17 amino acids. Unmatched junction bases numbered 12, after V lost 5 bases and J lost 0 bases. Here the CDR3 DNA reads TGCAGTGCTCTTACTTTCGGACAGGGTTACTCTGGAAACACCATATATTTT. Translation: CSALTFGQGYSGNTIYF.

This clonotype was counted ten times or more. This sequence joins TRBV18 and TRBJ2-5; TRBD1 might be the D (5 bases). CDR1 is KGHSH, CDR2 LQKENI, per germline. The CDR3 is 14 amino acids. The germline V and J ends were trimmed by 7 bases and 5 bases, with 17 bases remaining between them. CDR3 bases: TGTGCCAGCTGCCCAGGACAACCTCCCGAGACCCAGTACTTC. Amino acid sequence: CASCPGQPPETQYF. The variable domain in full, completed from reference TRBV18 and TRBJ2-5, reads NAGVMQNPRHLVRRRGQEARLRCSPMKGHSHVYWYRQLPEEGLKFMVYLQKENIIDESGMPKERFSAEFPKEGPSILRIQQVVRGDSAAYFCASCPGQPPETQYFGPGTRLLVL.

By proportion, this clonotype is large (0.1 to 1%). The chain links TRBV4-3 to TRBJ2-1; D might be TRBD1 (5 bases). Germline-derived CDR1 and CDR2 are LGHNA and YSLEER. With 1 base removed from V and 7 bases from J, the gap between germline ends came to 14 bases. The CDR3 totals 15 residues. CDR3 loop: CASSQGKAGKNEQFF. CDR3 bases: TGCGCCAGCAGCCAAGGAAAGGCAGGGAAAAATGAGCAGTTCTTC.

The CDR3 nucleotides read TGTGCCAGCAGCCCTTACACAGTTAACTATGGCTACACCTTC. The encoded protein is CASSPYTVNYGYTF. This sequence joins TRBV12-3 or TRBV12-4 and TRBJ1-2; D is ambiguous. The CDR3 spans 14 residues. The V end was cut by 6 bases, the J end by 1 base, with 12 bases between.

By share, this clonotype counts as large. The chain combines TRBV25-1 with TRBJ2-2; 8 positions match TRBD1. The germline V gene has CDR1 MGHDK and CDR2 SYGVNS. The CDR3 totals 15 residues. After removal of 6 bases from V and 5 bases from J, the junction contained 8 bases not matched to a gene. CDR3 sequence (DNA): TGTGCCAGCAGCCTCGGGACAGGCCCAACCGGGGAGCTGTTTTTT. Translated: CASSLGTGPTGELFF.

This clonotype was recorded many times. V usage is TRBV20-1 and J usage is TRBJ1-4; D remains unclear. Between the trimmed V and J ends, which lost 3 bases and 8 bases, there was a span of 10 bases. CDR1 DFQATT and CDR2 SNEGSKA come from the germline V gene (reference sequence). This CDR3 is 12 amino acids long. The CDR3 spells CSARGEEEKLFF. As DNA, the CDR3 is TGCAGTGCTAGGGGAGAGGAAGAAAAACTGTTTTTT.

By sample share, this clonotype is large. This chain links TRBV7-3 with TRBJ2-1; 8 nucleotides line up with TRBD1. Trimming took 5 bases from V and 12 from J; bases not matched to a gene: 9. Germline V gene data show CDR1 as SGHTA and CDR2 as FQGTGA. The CDR3 is 13 residues long. The CDR3 nucleotides are TGTGCCAGCAGCGACGGACAGGGAAGCGGGCAGTTCTTC. Encoded protein: CASSDGQGSGQFF.

In its sample, this clonotype was seen many times. This sequence joins TRBV11-1 and TRBJ2-2; 8 bases are a match to TRBD2. V lost 5 bases and J lost 4; bases outside the gene matches: 9. Germline-derived CDR1 and CDR2 are SGHAT and FQDESV (reference sequence). The CDR3 runs to 16 residues. The CDR3 coding sequence is TGTGCCAGCAGCCTCGGGGGGGCCTCGAGCACCGGGGAGCTGTTTTTT. This translates into CASSLGGASSTGELFF.

This clonotype is labeled medium-sized. The gene calls are TRBV6-5 and TRBJ2-7, with a tentative D call TRBD2 (5 bases). CDR3 length: 13 residues. V was clipped by 4 bases and J by 4 bases, with 11 bases between them. Germline values: CDR1 MNHEY, CDR2 SVGAGI. This CDR3 reads CASSLDGNYEQYF. The CDR3 nucleotides read TGTGCCAGCAGTTTGGACGGGAATTACGAGCAGTACTTC.

By share, this clonotype ranks as medium-sized. This chain links TRBV28 with TRBJ2-6; the D gene is possibly TRBD2 (5 bases). The germline V and J ends were trimmed by 6 bases and 4 bases, with 16 bases remaining between them. From germline, CDR1 is MDHEN and CDR2 SYDVKM. There are 16 residues in the CDR3. The CDR3, as DNA: TGTGCCAGCAGCGGAGGCCTTAACTCCGGGGCCAACGTCCTGACTTTC. Translated: CASSGGLNSGANVLTF.

This clonotype is categorized as medium-sized. V usage is TRBV6-5 and J usage is TRBJ2-1, with a weak D call TRBD1 (6 bases). Trimming left V 8 bases short and J 5 bases short, with 22 bases between. This CDR3 comprises 16 residues. Germline values: CDR1 MNHEY, CDR2 SVGAGI. The CDR3 loop reads CASGTQALVVNNEQFF. The CDR3 DNA reads as TGTGCCAGCGGGACACAGGCGTTGGTTGTCAACAATGAGCAGTTCTTC.

The rearrangement links TRBV7-9 to TRBJ1-1; a weak D match, TRBD1 (5 bases). CDR3 size: 13 residues. V lost 1 base to trimming and J lost 4 bases, with 7 bases between them. Germline V gene sequence: CDR1 SEHNR, CDR2 FQNEAQ (reference sequence). The CDR3, as DNA: TGTGCCAGCAGCTTAGAGCAGGGCACTGAAGCTTTCTTT. Translating gives CASSLEQGTEAFF. Based on the CDR3 plus reference TRBV7-9 and TRBJ1-1, the full variable domain is DTGVSQNPRHKITKRGQNVTFRCDPISEHNRLYWYRQTLGQGPEFLTYFQNEAQLEKSRLLSDRFSAERPKGSFSTLEIQRTEQGDSAMYLCASSLEQGTEAFFGQGTRLTVV.

The chain recombines TRBV7-9 with TRBJ1-6; 10 positions match TRBD1. V lost 5 bases and J lost 7; bases outside the gene matches: 8. The CDR3 has 16 residues. Germline V gene data show CDR1 as SEHNR and CDR2 as FQNEAQ (reference sequence). For the CDR3, the DNA is TGTGCCAGCAGCCCTACCCGGACAGGGGGAAATTCACCCCTCCACTTT. This codes for CASSPTRTGGNSPLHF.